A single sample gave rise to the 10 T cell receptor beta chains below, sequenced in a study of cytomegalovirus exposure and HLA in healthy donors (dated by TCRdb to 2016 to 2017). Library preparation employed the immunoSEQ multiplex PCR assay. TCRdb stores this immuneACCESS table with in-frame sequences only. Part of the clones is absent; in the studies checked, under half of the shortfall reflects unresolved V genes, and no reason is known for the rest. This sample lists roughly 56,000 clones; around 93% were detected once. Clones ranked in the top ten supply more than 1.5% of the sample. The sample comprised PBMCs. These receptors were collected from a young woman in good health and CMV-seropositive.

This clone was picked up one time. The chain uses TRBV9 and TRBJ1-1; 7 nucleotides align to TRBD1. The CDR3 loop spans 14 amino acids. Germline values: CDR1 SGDLS, CDR2 YYNGEE. The junction had 14 bases not matched to a gene; V was cut back by 4 bases and J by 11 bases. The CDR3 here is CASSPRGGTAAAFF. In DNA, the CDR3 is TGTGCCAGCAGCCCTCGAGGGGGGACAGCGGCGGCTTTCTTT.

The rearrangement uses TRBV6-6 and TRBJ2-7; TRBD2 agrees at 7 bases. CDR3 length equals 13 residues. Trimming removed 7 bases from V and 5 bases from J; junction bases left unmatched: 8. The germline gives CDR1 MNHNY, CDR2 SVGAGI (reference sequence). The CDR3 DNA reads as TGTGCCAGCAAGTTCGGCGCGGGGGACGAGCAGTACTTC. The encoded protein is CASKFGAGDEQYF.

The V and J genes are TRBV21-1 and TRBJ2-5; the table calls TRBD2, which could not be checked here. TRBV21-1 is shown as a pseudogene. The CDR3 consists of 17 residues. The DNA for the CDR3 is TGTGCCAGCAGCACATACCCGGTTCTAGCGGGTGCAGAGACCCAGTACTTC. This codes for CASSTYPVLAGAETQYF.

The chain's CDR3 is CASGLGTGLETQYF. The CDR3 bases are TGTGCTAGTGGTTTGGGGACAGGTCTGGAGACCCAGTACTTC. The chain carries TRBV12-5 and TRBJ2-5; 7 nucleotides line up with TRBD1. Germline V gene lookup returns CDR1 LGHNT and CDR2 FRNRAP. The V and J ends lost 1 base and 5 bases, in that order; junction bases with no gene match: 4. The length of the CDR3 is 14 residues.

The V and J genes are TRBV5-4 and TRBJ2-5, with 10 bases identical to TRBD2. V shed 3 bases, J shed 2 bases, and the junction held 7 bases outside the gene matches. The germline V gene encodes CDR1 SGHNT and CDR2 YYREEE (reference sequence). The CDR3 consists of 16 residues. The CDR3 region has the DNA TGTGCCAGCAGCTCCATAGCGGGGGGCCAACAAGAGACCCAGTACTTC. Its translation is CASSSIAGGQQETQYF.

The DNA of the CDR3 is TGTGCCAGCAGTCAGACTAGCGGGCAAGAGACCCAGTACTTC. The encoded protein is CASSQTSGQETQYF. The chain joins TRBV27 to TRBJ2-5; 10 bases fit TRBD2. Germline CDR1 MNHEY, CDR2 SMNVEV (reference sequence). J gave up 2 bases and V 5 bases, and 2 bases lay outside the gene matches. CDR3 length equals 14 residues.

This clone was detected once. The CDR3 DNA is TGTGCCAGCAGCTTATTAACGGCGGCGGGGGTGCAGTTCTTC. It specifies CASSLLTAAGVQFF. The chain carries TRBV7-2 and TRBJ2-1, with 7 bases fitting TRBD2. The CDR3 is 14 residues long. V trimming: 2 bases; J trimming: 12 bases; junction bases outside the gene matches: 10. Per the germline V gene, CDR1 is SGHTA and CDR2 is FQGNSA.

This sequence joins TRBV19 and TRBJ2-3; TRBD2 matches 7 bases. CDR1 and CDR2 from the germline V gene are LNHDA and SQIVND (reference sequence). V dropped 10 bases and J dropped 6; count of bases not matched to a gene: 10. CDR3 length: 13 amino acids. The CDR3 loop reads CATQQRGPDTQYF. DNA for the CDR3: TGTGCCACCCAACAGCGGGGCCCGGATACGCAGTATTTT.

The chain couples TRBV5-1 to TRBJ2-7, with TRBD1 identical over 8 bases. V shed 5 bases, J shed 6 bases, and the junction held 10 bases outside the gene matches. The CDR3 runs to 14 residues. CDR1 is SGHRS and CDR2 is YFSETQ in the germline V gene. The CDR3 is CASSSPGQASEQYF. DNA for the CDR3: TGCGCCAGCAGTTCTCCGGGACAGGCAAGCGAGCAGTACTTC.

This chain connects TRBV18 to TRBJ1-5; 7 nucleotides align to TRBD1. J lost 5 bases, V lost 2 bases, and 6 bases had no gene match. CDR3 size: 15 residues. CDR1 KGHSH and CDR2 LQKENI come from the germline V gene. The CDR3 nucleotides are TGTGCCAGCTCACCATTGGCCCAGGGGGATCAGCCCCAGCATTTT. This translates into CASSPLAQGDQPQHF.